This T cell receptor (beta chain) was recorded in a study of T cell responses to AZD1222 COVID-19 vaccine (dated by TCRdb to the early 2020s). At the level of the whole study: TCR sequencing was performed for roughly 250 trial participants, of whom about 200 were given two doses of AZD1222 and approximately 26 were given two doses of MenACWY control vaccine. Trial participants were enrolled into age subgroups of 18-55, 56-69 and 70-plus years, which contained around 150, 28 and 57 TCR-sequenced participants, respectively. What the authors observed across the whole study: Only five or six AZD1222 recipients were SARS-CoV-2 seropositive at baseline, limiting conclusions about previously exposed vaccinees. Because no day 14 peak-response samples were available, repertoires were characterized only after the peak T cell response. The 56-69-year group was small, and its depth increase did not reach significance, likely because of low power. Most participants were white British and females outnumbered males, and the authors suggested that clonal diversity may have been underestimated. CD4 TCRs associated with the vaccine covered the entire spike protein, and the dominant responses were in regions 160-218 and 743-854. A significant rise in spike-specific TCR breadth and depth was observed after two AZD1222 doses relative to day 0 and relative to MenACWY recipients. Nearly half of unique spike-specific TCRs reportedly recognized epitopes outside regions mutated in the B.1.351 and B.1.1.7 variants.

This clone showed up just once. Its specific antigen is unknown. Base quality data are lacking; no much larger clone is found one base away. The CDR3 regions of human TCRbeta chains were subjected to immunosequencing. On the study's bioinformatics: Repertoire TCRs were matched against a reference library of SARS-CoV-2-specific TCRs generated with the MIRA antigen-specificity platform. Breadth meant the fraction of unique TCRs that were SARS-CoV-2-associated, whereas depth meant the fraction of total T cells that were SARS-CoV-2-associated. Each spike-specific TCR was assigned to its reactive spike region and to a CD4 or CD8 class using the MIRA data. Log10-transformed breadth and depth values were compared by one-way ANOVA with Sidak's multiple comparisons tests. Drawn from immuneACCESS, this table holds only the in-frame rearrangements with V and J called that TCRdb kept. Clones are partly lost; checked studies trace under half to an unresolved V gene and leave the rest unexplained. V and J calls and clone size come straight from that table; D and trimming were deduced from the DNA. This sample is represented by more than 95,000 clones; 70% to 90% of them were singletons. The ten largest make up 3.9% of the sample.

In light of the paper, this sample's time point label describes: baseline before first vaccination. Taken with the paper, the label for treatment or condition translates to: meningococcal conjugate vaccine given as trial control. Vaccinee samples came from UK trials COV001 and COV002, including a single-blind randomized controlled phase 2/3 trial of AZD1222 (ChAdOx1 nCoV-19) in healthy adults. For TCRbeta chain sequencing, PBMC samples from trial participants were taken at day 0 and at day 28 after the second dose. The CDR3 covers 14 residues, taking in both the cysteine and the phenylalanine. Just the 42-base CDR3 DNA is kept, in frame starting at base 1. V is pruned by 4 bases and J by 3 bases, leaving 3 bases of the junction without a gene match. CDR1 and CDR2 were assigned from the germline V gene as SGDLS and YYNGEE.

The sequencing used peripheral blood, collected on day 0 of MenACWY control vaccination. The receptor was derived from an adult in good health. The chain is made from TRBV9 and TRBJ1-4; 7 middle bases align to TRBD1. The CDR3 is CASSSTGSNEKLFF. Read as DNA, the sequence is TGTGCCAGCAGCTCGACAGGGTCTAATGAAAAACTGTTTTTT.